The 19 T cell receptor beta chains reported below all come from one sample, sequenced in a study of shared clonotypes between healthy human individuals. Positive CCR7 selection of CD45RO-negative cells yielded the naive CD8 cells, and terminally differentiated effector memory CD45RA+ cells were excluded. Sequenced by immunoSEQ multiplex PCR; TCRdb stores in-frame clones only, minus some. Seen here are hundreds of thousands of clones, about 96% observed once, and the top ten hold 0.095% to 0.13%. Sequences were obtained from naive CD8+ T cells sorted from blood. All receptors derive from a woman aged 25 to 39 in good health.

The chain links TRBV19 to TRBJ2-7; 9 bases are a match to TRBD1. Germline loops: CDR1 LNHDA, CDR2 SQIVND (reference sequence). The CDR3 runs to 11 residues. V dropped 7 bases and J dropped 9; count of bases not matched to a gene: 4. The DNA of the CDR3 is TGTGCCAGTAACAGGGGGCCTCGGCAGTACTTC. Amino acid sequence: CASNRGPRQYF.

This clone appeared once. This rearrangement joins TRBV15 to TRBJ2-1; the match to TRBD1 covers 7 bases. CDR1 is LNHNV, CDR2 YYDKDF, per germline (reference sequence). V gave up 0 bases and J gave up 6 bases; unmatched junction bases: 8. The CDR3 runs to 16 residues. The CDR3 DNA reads TGTGCCACCAGCAGAGAAGGGGAGACAGGGATCAATGAGCAGTTCTTC. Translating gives CATSREGETGINEQFF.

The CDR3 is CASSQGQGPNRDGYTF. The DNA for the CDR3 is TGTGCCAGCAGCCAGGGACAGGGCCCCAATCGGGATGGCTACACCTTC. V gene TRBV7-9 combines with J gene TRBJ1-2, with 9 bases matching TRBD1. The V gene end was trimmed by 5 bases and the J gene end by 6 bases; junction bases not matched to a gene: 13. This CDR3 has 16 amino acids. The germline V gene has CDR1 SEHNR and CDR2 FQNEAQ (reference sequence).

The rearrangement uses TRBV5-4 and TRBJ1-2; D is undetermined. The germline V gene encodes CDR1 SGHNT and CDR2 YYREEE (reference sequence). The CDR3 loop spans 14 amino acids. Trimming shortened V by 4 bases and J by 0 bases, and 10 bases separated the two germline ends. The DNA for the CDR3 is TGTGCCAGCAGCGGTCCGGGAGCTAACTATGGCTACACCTTC. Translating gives CASSGPGANYGYTF.

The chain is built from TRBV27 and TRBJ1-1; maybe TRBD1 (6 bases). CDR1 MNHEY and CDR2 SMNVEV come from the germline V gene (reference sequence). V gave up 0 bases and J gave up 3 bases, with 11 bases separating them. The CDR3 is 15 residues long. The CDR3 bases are TGTGCCAGCAGTTTATCGGGGACAACTTACACTGAAGCTTTCTTT. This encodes CASSLSGTTYTEAFF.

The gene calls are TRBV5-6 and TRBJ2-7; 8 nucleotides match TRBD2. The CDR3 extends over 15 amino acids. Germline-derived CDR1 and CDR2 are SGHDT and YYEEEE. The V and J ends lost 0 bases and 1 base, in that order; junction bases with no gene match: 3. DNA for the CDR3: TGTGCCAGCAGCTTGGGCGGGGGGTTTTCCTACGAGCAGTACTTC. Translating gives CASSLGGGFSYEQYF.

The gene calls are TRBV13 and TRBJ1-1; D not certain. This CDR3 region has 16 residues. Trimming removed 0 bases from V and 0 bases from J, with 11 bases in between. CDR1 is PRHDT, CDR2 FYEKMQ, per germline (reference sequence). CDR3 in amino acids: CASSLGGLVLNTEAFF. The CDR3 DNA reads TGTGCCAGCAGCTTAGGGGGTTTGGTATTGAACACTGAAGCTTTCTTT.

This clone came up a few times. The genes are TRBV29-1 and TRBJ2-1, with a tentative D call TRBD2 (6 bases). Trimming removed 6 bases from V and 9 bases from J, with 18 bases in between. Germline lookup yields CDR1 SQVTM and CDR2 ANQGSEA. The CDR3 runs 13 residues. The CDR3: CSVWSVREGEQFF. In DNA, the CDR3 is TGCAGCGTGTGGAGCGTGCGGGAAGGTGAGCAGTTCTTC.

The CDR3 coding sequence is TGCGCCAGCAGCCCACGGGTGGTCACTGAAGCTTTCTTT. This translates into CASSPRVVTEAFF. This chain uses TRBV4-3 with TRBJ1-1; no firm D call. CDR1 is LGHNA and CDR2 is YSLEER in the germline V gene. This CDR3 comprises 13 residues. Trimming removed 4 bases from V and 4 bases from J, with 10 bases in between.

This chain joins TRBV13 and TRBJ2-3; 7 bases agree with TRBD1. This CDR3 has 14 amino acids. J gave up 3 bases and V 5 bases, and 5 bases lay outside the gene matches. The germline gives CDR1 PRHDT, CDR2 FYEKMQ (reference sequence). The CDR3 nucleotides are TGTGCCAGCAGCCCGGGACAGATGACAGATACGCAGTATTTT. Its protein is CASSPGQMTDTQYF.

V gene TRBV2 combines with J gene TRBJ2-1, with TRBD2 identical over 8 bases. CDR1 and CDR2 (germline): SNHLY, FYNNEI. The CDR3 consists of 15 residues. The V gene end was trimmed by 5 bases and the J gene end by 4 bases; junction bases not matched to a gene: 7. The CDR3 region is CASSLRLAIYNEQFF. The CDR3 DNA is TGTGCCAGCAGTCTCCGACTAGCGATATACAATGAGCAGTTCTTC. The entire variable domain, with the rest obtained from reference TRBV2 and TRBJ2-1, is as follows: EPEVTQTPSHQVTQMGQEVILRCVPISNHLYFYWYRQILGQKVEFLVSFYNNEISEKSEIFDDQFSVERPDGSNFTLKIRSTKLEDSAMYFCASSLRLAIYNEQFFGPGTRLTVL.

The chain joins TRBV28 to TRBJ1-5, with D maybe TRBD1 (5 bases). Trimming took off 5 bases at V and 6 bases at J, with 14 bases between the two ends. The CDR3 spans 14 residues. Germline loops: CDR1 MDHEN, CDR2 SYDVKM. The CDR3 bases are TGTGCCAGCAGTCCAACAGGCGGCACTCAGCCCCAGCATTTT. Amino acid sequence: CASSPTGGTQPQHF. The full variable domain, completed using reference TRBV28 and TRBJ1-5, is DVKVTQSSRYLVKRTGEKVFLECVQDMDHENMFWYRQDPGLGLRLIYFSYDVKMKEKGDIPEGYSVSREKKERFSLILESASTNQTSMYLCASSPTGGTQPQHFGDGTRLSIL.

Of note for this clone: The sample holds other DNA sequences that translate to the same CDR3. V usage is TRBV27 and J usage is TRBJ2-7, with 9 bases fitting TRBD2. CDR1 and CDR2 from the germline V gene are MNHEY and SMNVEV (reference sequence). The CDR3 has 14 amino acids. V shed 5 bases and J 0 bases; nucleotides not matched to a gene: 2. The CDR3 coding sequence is TGTGCCAGCAGTCTAGCGGGACGCTCCTACGAGCAGTACTTC. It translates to CASSLAGRSYEQYF.

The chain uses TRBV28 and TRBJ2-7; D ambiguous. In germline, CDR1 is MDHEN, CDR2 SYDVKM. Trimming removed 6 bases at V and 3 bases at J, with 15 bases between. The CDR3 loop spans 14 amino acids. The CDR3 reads CASSQTGLDYEQYF. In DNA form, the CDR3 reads TGTGCCAGCAGCCAGACCGGGCTAGACTACGAGCAGTACTTC. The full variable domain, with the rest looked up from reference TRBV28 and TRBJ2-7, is DVKVTQSSRYLVKRTGEKVFLECVQDMDHENMFWYRQDPGLGLRLIYFSYDVKMKEKGDIPEGYSVSREKKERFSLILESASTNQTSMYLCASSQTGLDYEQYFGPGTRLTVT.

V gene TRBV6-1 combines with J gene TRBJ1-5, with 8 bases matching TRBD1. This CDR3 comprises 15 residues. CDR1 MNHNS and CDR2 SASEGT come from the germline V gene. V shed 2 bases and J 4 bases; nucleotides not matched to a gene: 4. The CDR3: CASSEWQGANQPQHF. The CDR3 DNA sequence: TGTGCCAGCAGTGAATGGCAGGGGGCGAATCAGCCCCAGCATTTT.

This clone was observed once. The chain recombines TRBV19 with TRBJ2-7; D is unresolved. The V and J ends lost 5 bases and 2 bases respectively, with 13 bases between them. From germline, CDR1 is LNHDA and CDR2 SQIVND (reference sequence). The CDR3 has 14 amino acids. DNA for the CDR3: TGTGCCAGTAGTTTCGGCCGACAAACCTACGAGCAGTACTTC. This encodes CASSFGRQTYEQYF. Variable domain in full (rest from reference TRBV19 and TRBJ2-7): DGGITQSPKYLFRKEGQNVTLSCEQNLNHDAMYWYRQDPGQGLRLIYYSQIVNDFQKGDIAEGYSVSREKKESFPLTVTSAQKNPTAFYLCASSFGRQTYEQYFGPGTRLTVT.

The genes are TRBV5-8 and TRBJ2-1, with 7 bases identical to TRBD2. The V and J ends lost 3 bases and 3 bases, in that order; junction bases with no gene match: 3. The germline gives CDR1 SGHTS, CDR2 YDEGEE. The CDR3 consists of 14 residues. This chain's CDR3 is CASSWVAGYNEQFF. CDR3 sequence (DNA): TGTGCCAGCAGCTGGGTAGCGGGCTACAATGAGCAGTTCTTC.

DNA for the CDR3: TGTGCCAGCAGTTCGTCAGTGGGCACTGAAGCTTTCTTT. It translates to CASSSSVGTEAFF. The V call is TRBV28, the J call TRBJ1-1; no clear D gene. Per germline, CDR1 MDHEN and CDR2 SYDVKM. V was cut by 4 bases and J by 4 bases, with 10 bases left in between. The CDR3 covers 13 residues.

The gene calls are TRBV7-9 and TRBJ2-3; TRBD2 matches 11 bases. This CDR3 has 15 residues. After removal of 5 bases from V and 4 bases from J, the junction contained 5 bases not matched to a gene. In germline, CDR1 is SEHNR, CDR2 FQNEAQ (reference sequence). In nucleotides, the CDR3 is TGTGCCAGCAGCCAACTAGCGGGAGTCGCAGATACGCAGTATTTT. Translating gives CASSQLAGVADTQYF.